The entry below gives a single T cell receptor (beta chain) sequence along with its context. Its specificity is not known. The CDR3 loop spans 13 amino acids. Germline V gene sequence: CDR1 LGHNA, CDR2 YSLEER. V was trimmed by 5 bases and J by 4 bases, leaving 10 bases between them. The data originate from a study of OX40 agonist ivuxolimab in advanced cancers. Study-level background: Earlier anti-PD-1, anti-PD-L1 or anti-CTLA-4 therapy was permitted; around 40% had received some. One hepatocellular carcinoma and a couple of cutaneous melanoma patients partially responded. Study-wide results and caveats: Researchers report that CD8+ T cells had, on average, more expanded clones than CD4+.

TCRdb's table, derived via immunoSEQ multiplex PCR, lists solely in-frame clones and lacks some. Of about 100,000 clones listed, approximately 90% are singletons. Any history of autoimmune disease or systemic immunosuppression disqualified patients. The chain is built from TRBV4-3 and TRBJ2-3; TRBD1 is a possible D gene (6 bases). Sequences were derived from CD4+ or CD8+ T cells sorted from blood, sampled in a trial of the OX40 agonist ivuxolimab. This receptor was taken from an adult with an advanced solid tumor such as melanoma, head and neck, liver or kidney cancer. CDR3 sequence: CASSSRQADTQYF. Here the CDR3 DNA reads TGCGCCAGCAGCTCCCGACAGGCAGATACGCAGTATTTT.